This TCR beta chain was captured in a study of graft-versus-host responses after intestinal transplantation. Overall study: Multivisceral, liver-intestinal, or isolated intestinal grafts went to recipients. All recipients got anti-thymocyte globulin induction, then tacrolimus and steroids for approximately 3 years.

The method was immunoSEQ multiplex PCR; TCRdb's version includes in-frame clones alone and lacks a portion of them. The sample includes 20,000 to 25,000 clones, roughly four fifths of them seen just once. Only one count was recorded for this clone. Its antigen is still unknown. Points from the study as a whole: Some GvH clones appeared in ileal mucosa or blood before recipient bone marrow. Peak circulating GvH clone levels were associated with early post-transplant HvG declines.

Graft material was processed, releasing intraepithelial and lamina propria lymphocytes. The CDR3 runs 15 residues. The germline gives CDR1 LNHDA, CDR2 SQIVND (reference sequence). The V segment lost 6 bases and the J segment 2 bases; nucleotides outside the gene matches: 6. The specimen comprised ileum tissue, sampled 12 days after intestinal transplant. The chain recombines TRBV19 with TRBJ2-3; 9 bases agree with TRBD1. The TCR originated in a human patient who received an intestinal transplant, so some T cells may come from the graft donor. CDR3 DNA sequence: TGTGCCAGTAGCCAGACAGGGGGTTTCACAGATACGCAGTATTTT. The encoded protein is CASSQTGGFTDTQYF. Together with reference TRBV19 and TRBJ2-3, the CDR3 gives the full variable domain: DGGITQSPKYLFRKEGQNVTLSCEQNLNHDAMYWYRQDPGQGLRLIYYSQIVNDFQKGDIAEGYSVSREKKESFPLTVTSAQKNPTAFYLCASSQTGGFTDTQYFGPGTRLTVL.